This TCR beta chain was profiled in a study of graft-versus-host responses after intestinal transplantation. About the research overall: Anti-thymocyte globulin induction, then tacrolimus and steroids for about three years, went to all recipients.

This CDR3 contains 14 residues. Germline CDR1 is SGDLS and CDR2 is YYNGEE. With 0 bases removed from V and 8 bases from J, the gap between germline ends came to 12 bases. Notes on the study in general: When patients had graft-donor T cell macrochimerism, their allografts held high graft-versus-host to host-versus-graft clonal ratios. Recipient marrow harbored GvH clones, some of which surfaced first in ileum or blood.

A remark on this clone: What it recognizes is unknown.

The protocol was immunoSEQ multiplex PCR, while the TCRdb copy is restricted to in-frame clones and leaves out a portion. In the table there are 15,000 to 20,000 clones, about nine tenths of which are singletons. The chain links TRBV9 to TRBJ1-3; D gene ambiguous. This sequence was found in a human patient who received an intestinal transplant, so some T cells may come from the graft donor. The sequencing here drew on PBMCs, taken approximately 370 days after transplant. In DNA form, the CDR3 reads TGTGCCAGCAGCGTAGCGCTAAGGGCGGACACCATATATTTT. Amino acids: CASSVALRADTIYF.